This TCR beta chain comes out of a study of T cell changes during pregnancy in multiple sclerosis. This clone came up a few times. Compared with germline, one end of the junction differs, possibly owing to a read error. The germline gives CDR1 SSHAT, CDR2 FNYEAQ (reference sequence). The CDR3 extends over 16 amino acids. The data were produced by immunoSEQ multiplex PCR, yet TCRdb's version contains in-frame clones alone and is incomplete. The sample contains over 35,000 clones, 91% of which appear only once. This specimen was CD4+ T cells from peripheral blood mononuclear cells, taken in the second trimester of pregnancy. The rearrangement links TRBV7-7 to TRBJ2-1, with D possibly TRBD2 on 6 matching bases. This TCR was sampled from a female donor in good health, enrolled as a control in a pregnancy study. DNA for the CDR3: TGTGCTAGCAGCTTAGCTACCATCGCGGGAAATAGTGAGCAGTTCTTC. The encoded protein is CASSLATIAGNSEQFF.